Each of the 21 T cell receptor beta chains below was sequenced from the same sample in a study of T-cell memory formation after mild COVID-19. MiXCR, run by TCRdb on the 5' RACE reads, gives a single entry per CDR3 protein. The table shows about 4,900 distinct CDR3 sequences, with 20% to 25% occurring only once. The specimen was PBMCs or a T cell subset sorted from them (not recorded which). Receptors were obtained from an adult who had mild COVID-19 (a few samples of this study predate the infection). Cell type and time point are not known.

The V and J genes are TRBV7-9 and TRBJ2-3, with D perhaps being TRBD1 or TRBD2 (5 bases each). The germline V and J ends were trimmed by 6 bases and 5 bases, with 15 bases remaining between them. Looked up from germline, CDR1 is SEHNR and CDR2 is FQNEAQ (reference sequence). This CDR3 contains 14 residues. CDR3 DNA: TGTGCCAGCAGTATCGGGGCGCGCGAAGATACGCAGTATTTT. It encodes CASSIGAREDTQYF. The full variable domain, rest sourced from reference TRBV7-9 and TRBJ2-3, is DTGVSQNPRHKITKRGQNVTFRCDPISEHNRLYWYRQTLGQGPEFLTYFQNEAQLEKSRLLSDRFSAERPKGSFSTLEIQRTEQGDSAMYLCASSIGAREDTQYFGPGTRLTVL.

Judged by abundance, this clonotype is medium-sized. This chain joins TRBV6-5 and TRBJ1-6, with 7 nucleotides matching TRBD1. The CDR3 totals 15 residues. Germline assignment: CDR1 MNHEY and CDR2 SVGAGI. J was trimmed by 4 bases and V by 0 bases; bases with no gene match: 0. CDR3 in amino acids: CASSYSGQYNSPLHF. The CDR3 DNA follows: TGTGCCAGCAGTTACTCGGGACAGTATAATTCACCCCTCCACTTT.

This clonotype is classed as medium-sized. This rearrangement joins TRBV23-1 to TRBJ2-1; the D gene is possibly TRBD2 (7 bases). TRBV23-1 is marked as an open reading frame, function uncertain. The CDR3 length is 16 residues. V was cut by 0 bases and J by 5 bases, with 14 bases left in between. The DNA for the CDR3 is TGCGCCAGCAGTCAATCGAAACGGGGGGCGGACAATGAGCAGTTCTTC. This sequence encodes CASSQSKRGADNEQFF.

This clonotype is labeled medium-sized (0.01 to 0.1%). The chain is built from TRBV14 and TRBJ2-7; TRBD1 is a possible D gene (5 bases). This CDR3 contains 13 residues. Trimming took 0 bases from V and 6 from J, leaving 9 bases between them. Per germline, CDR1 SGHDN and CDR2 FVKESK. CDR3 DNA: TGTGCCAGCAGCCAAGAAGGGGTTCGCGAGCAGTACGTC. Translated: CASSQEGVREQYV.

The chain uses TRBV12-3 or TRBV12-4 and TRBJ2-7; TRBD2 agrees at 11 bases. Trimming at V came to 7 bases and at J to 2 bases, leaving 7 bases not matched to a gene. CDR3 length: 15 residues. The DNA of the CDR3 is TGTGCCAGCACCCCGGGACTAGCGGATGCCTACGAGCAGTACTTC. Its translation is CASTPGLADAYEQYF.

This clonotype qualifies as medium-sized (0.01 to 0.1%). The chain links TRBV6-6 to TRBJ2-7; D is uncertain. Trimming left V 5 bases short and J 5 bases short, with 7 bases between. The CDR3 consists of 11 residues. CDR1 is MNHNY, CDR2 SVGAGI, per germline (reference sequence). The CDR3 DNA sequence: TGTGCCAGCAGTCACCTGAACGAGCAGTACTTC. This codes for CASSHLNEQYF.

This clonotype is medium-sized (0.01 to 0.1%) within its sample. The chain employs TRBV10-3 and TRBJ1-2; the D is unclear. V dropped 0 bases and J dropped 4 bases, with 9 bases sitting between them. This CDR3 comprises 14 residues. CDR1 is ENHRY, CDR2 SYGVKD, per germline. The DNA for the CDR3 is TGTGCCATCAGTGAGTCGATCGGGTTCTATGGCTACACCTTC. Encoded protein: CAISESIGFYGYTF.

By share, this clonotype ranks as medium-sized (0.01 to 0.1%). The rearrangement links TRBV4-3 to TRBJ2-3; D is undetermined. Germline V lookup: CDR1 LGHNA, CDR2 YSLEER. CDR3 length: 15 residues. Trimming left V 6 bases short and J 1 base short, with 14 bases between. The CDR3, as DNA: TGCGCCAGCAGTCTCCGAAGGAGTGGCACAGATACGCAGTATTTT. Translated: CASSLRRSGTDTQYF.

The genes are TRBV5-6 and TRBJ2-5; 7 nucleotides agree with TRBD2. The CDR3 covers 14 residues. Germline-derived CDR1 and CDR2 are SGHDT and YYEEEE. The V segment lost 6 bases and the J segment 5 bases; nucleotides outside the gene matches: 10. The CDR3 nucleotides are TGTGCCAGCACCCCGAGGGAGGGGAGGGAGACCCAGTACTTC. Translated: CASTPREGRETQYF. The full variable domain, its missing parts supplied by reference TRBV5-6 and TRBJ2-5, is DAGVTQSPTHLIKTRGQQVTLRCSPKSGHDTVSWYQQALGQGPQFIFQYYEEEERQRGNFPDRFSGHQFPNYSSELNVNALLLGDSALYLCASTPREGRETQYFGPGTRLLVL.

This clonotype was seen a single time. CDR3 in DNA: TGTGCCATCAGGGGGACTACGGCTTCGGGCGGATACTTC. It encodes CAIRGTTASGGYF. V usage is TRBV10-3 and J usage is TRBJ2-7; 7 bases agree with TRBD2. CDR1 ENHRY and CDR2 SYGVKD come from the germline V gene. The CDR3 is 13 amino acids. Unmatched junction bases numbered 15, after V lost 6 bases and J lost 13 bases.

This clonotype was recorded many times. The chain uses TRBV5-4 and TRBJ2-2; 13 nucleotides align to TRBD2. Trimming took 4 bases from V and 4 from J; bases not matched to a gene: 1. The CDR3 spans 15 residues. CDR1 is SGHNT and CDR2 is YYREEE in the germline V gene (reference sequence). The CDR3 DNA sequence: TGTGCCAGCAGCCGACTAGCGGGGGGCACCGGGGAGCTGTTTTTT. Its protein is CASSRLAGGTGELFF.

This clonotype is judged medium-sized. The chain combines TRBV14 with TRBJ2-1, with TRBD2 matching over 12 bases. Unmatched junction bases numbered 4, after V lost 3 bases and J lost 7 bases. CDR3 length equals 15 residues. Germline-derived CDR1 and CDR2 are SGHDN and FVKESK. The CDR3 DNA reads TGTGCCAGCAGCCATTGGACTAGCGGGAAGAATGAGCAGTTCTTC. Protein sequence: CASSHWTSGKNEQFF.

This clonotype is medium-sized within its sample. This sequence joins TRBV6-5 and TRBJ2-5, with a tentative D call TRBD2 (7 bases). Trimming left V 5 bases short and J 3 bases short, with 16 bases between. Germline loops: CDR1 MNHEY, CDR2 SVGAGI. The CDR3 has 15 residues. CDR3 sequence (DNA): TGTGCCAGCAGTCCCGTGGGGGGGGCGGAAGAGACCCAGTACTTC. It is translated as CASSPVGGAEETQYF.

This clonotype counts as medium-sized (0.01 to 0.1%). The rearrangement links TRBV5-6 to TRBJ2-7; 9 bases are a match to TRBD1. The CDR3 loop spans 14 amino acids. The germline CDR1 and CDR2 sequences are SGHDT and YYEEEE. V was pared by 4 bases and J by 3 bases, with 5 bases of the junction left unmatched. CDR3 amino acids: CASSHGTGSYEQYF. The CDR3 DNA sequence: TGTGCCAGCAGCCACGGGACAGGGAGCTACGAGCAGTACTTC.

The gene calls are TRBV7-2 and TRBJ1-1, with unresolved D. Germline V gene data show CDR1 as SGHTA and CDR2 as FQGNSA. V lost 5 bases to trimming and J lost 5 bases, with 15 bases between them. The CDR3 length is 14 residues. CDR3: CASSLRGVRTEAFF. The CDR3 nucleotides read TGTGCCAGCAGCCTACGTGGGGTAAGGACTGAAGCTTTCTTT.

This clonotype counts as medium-sized. V gene TRBV5-1 combines with J gene TRBJ2-1, with 7 positions matching TRBD1. The J segment lost 6 bases and the V segment lost 4 bases, leaving 10 bases of the junction unmatched. The CDR3 is 15 residues long. The germline gives CDR1 SGHRS, CDR2 YFSETQ. The CDR3: CASSQTGLSSNEQFF. The DNA of the CDR3 is TGCGCCAGCAGCCAGACAGGGTTATCGTCCAATGAGCAGTTCTTC. The full variable domain, its missing parts supplied by reference TRBV5-1 and TRBJ2-1, is KAGVTQTPRYLIKTRGQQVTLSCSPISGHRSVSWYQQTPGQGLQFLFEYFSETQRNKGNFPGRFSGRQFSNSRSEMNVSTLELGDSALYLCASSQTGLSSNEQFFGPGTRLTVL.

Within the sample, this clonotype is medium-sized. The chain carries TRBV5-6 and TRBJ2-3, with D unclear. The CDR3 runs 12 residues. The germline CDR1 and CDR2 sequences are SGHDT and YYEEEE. V was trimmed by 1 base and J by 5 bases, leaving 5 bases between them. The chain's CDR3 is CASSLQVDTQYF. CDR3 nucleotide sequence: TGTGCCAGCAGCTTGCAGGTAGATACGCAGTATTTT.

By share, this clonotype counts as medium-sized (0.01 to 0.1%). The chain joins TRBV5-6 to TRBJ2-7, with TRBD1 matching 8 bases. V lost 2 bases, J lost 2 bases, and 12 bases stayed unmatched. This CDR3 comprises 17 residues. Germline V gene data show CDR1 as SGHDT and CDR2 as YYEEEE. As DNA, the CDR3 is TGTGCCAGCAGCTTTTCTATACGGACAGGGCCTACCTACGAGCAGTACTTC. Translated, it gives CASSFSIRTGPTYEQYF.

This clonotype qualifies as medium-sized. The chain is built from TRBV6-6 and TRBJ2-7; possible D gene TRBD1, 6 bases. CDR3 length: 16 residues. The germline V gene has CDR1 MNHNY and CDR2 SVGAGI (reference sequence). V was cut by 4 bases and J by 6 bases, with 22 bases left in between. The CDR3 DNA reads as TGTGCCAGCAGTTCGCCACAGGGAATAGATCTCCGCGAGCAGTACGTC. The encoded protein is CASSSPQGIDLREQYV.

Judged by abundance, this clonotype is medium-sized. V usage is TRBV20-1 and J usage is TRBJ1-2, with D unclear. The germline V gene encodes CDR1 DFQATT and CDR2 SNEGSKA (reference sequence). V lost 3 bases and J 2 bases, leaving 10 bases between the germline ends. The CDR3 extends over 13 amino acids. This CDR3 is CSASIPINYGYTF. DNA of the CDR3: TGCAGTGCTAGTATCCCCATAAACTATGGCTACACCTTC.

This clonotype ranks as medium-sized. The chain combines TRBV4-3 with TRBJ2-1; TRBD1 matches 10 bases. This CDR3 is built from 15 residues. Germline V gene lookup returns CDR1 LGHNA and CDR2 YSLEER. V was pared by 1 base and J by 3 bases, with 0 bases of the junction left unmatched. The CDR3 nucleotides read TGCGCCAGCAGCCAAGGGACAGGGGGCTACAATGAGCAGTTCTTC. This translates into CASSQGTGGYNEQFF.